The 3 T cell receptor beta chains reported below all come from one sample, sequenced in a study of blood T cells in healthy people across ages. A second PCR of about 7 to 11 cycles used a sample-barcoded 5' primer and a J-beta primer mix. TCRdb re-called the 5' RACE reads through MiXCR, storing one row per CDR3 protein. The data show more than 1,000,000 distinct CDR3 sequences, roughly 24% seen once. These sequences were also reported in another study, on T cells of mothers and their children.

The sequenced sample was blood. These receptors all stem from a girl aged 2 to 10 in good health.

This clonotype was counted a few times. The rearrangement links TRBV12-3 or TRBV12-4 to TRBJ2-5; D is undetermined. Trimming took off 4 bases at V and 4 bases at J, with 7 bases between the two ends. This CDR3 comprises 12 residues. The CDR3 DNA follows: TGTGCCAGCAGTTCAACCTTAGAGACCCAGTACTTC. It encodes CASSSTLETQYF.

This chain connects TRBV29-1 to TRBJ2-3; D uncertain. The V gene's germline CDR1 is SQVTM and CDR2 ANQGSEA. Trimming took off 2 bases at V and 4 bases at J, with 10 bases between the two ends. CDR3 size: 13 residues. The CDR3 region has the DNA TGCAGCGTTGAATATCGGTATTCAGATACGCAGTATTTT. This encodes CSVEYRYSDTQYF.

The rearrangement links TRBV15 to TRBJ1-5; the D is unclear. The V end lost 5 bases, the J end lost 4 bases, and 9 bases lay between the germline ends. The CDR3 has 13 residues. Germline CDR1 and CDR2: LNHNV and YYDKDF (reference sequence). CDR3 region: CATSPGRNQPQHF. The DNA of the CDR3 is TGTGCCACCAGCCCGGGGAGAAATCAGCCCCAGCATTTT. Complete variable domain (other parts from reference TRBV15 and TRBJ1-5): DAMVIQNPRYQVTQFGKPVTLSCSQTLNHNVMYWYQQKSSQAPKLLFHYYDKDFNNEADTPDNFQSRRPNTSFCFLDIRSPGLGDTAMYLCATSPGRNQPQHFGDGTRLSIL.